This entry lists 28 T cell receptor beta chains sequenced from one sample in a study of blood T cells in healthy people across ages. The authors ran a second PCR of 7 to 11 cycles using a sample-barcoded 5' primer and a J-beta primer mix. Each CDR3 protein gets one entry after TCRdb re-called the 5' RACE reads with MiXCR. This table holds over 950,000 distinct CDR3 sequences, roughly two fifths found once. The specimen was blood. These receptors were obtained from a man between 18 and 35 years old in good health.

This clonotype showed up just a few times. The chain employs TRBV2 and TRBJ2-7; 7 bases are a match to TRBD1. The CDR3 has 13 residues. The ends lost 8 bases at V and 5 bases at J; junction bases unmatched: 9. Germline loops: CDR1 SNHLY, CDR2 FYNNEI. The CDR3 reads CASLFADRDEQYF. In nucleotides, the CDR3 is TGTGCCAGCCTGTTTGCCGACAGGGACGAGCAGTACTTC.

A word on this clonotype: One end of the junction does not line up with germline, which may come from a read error. CDR3 residues: CASSLGSEANVLTF. In nucleotides, the CDR3 is TGTGCCAGCAGCCTAGGTTCTGAGGCCAACGTCCTGACTTTT. V is TRBV9 and J is TRBJ2-6; D unclear. The CDR3 contains 14 residues. The germline gives CDR1 SGDLS, CDR2 YYNGEE. Using reference TRBV9 and TRBJ2-6 for the parts outside the CDR3, the full variable domain is DSGVTQTPKHLITATGQRVTLRCSPRSGDLSVYWYQQSLDQGLQFLIQYYNGEERAKGNILERFSAQQFPDLHSELNLSSLELGDSALYFCASSLGSEANVLTFGAGSRLTVL.

This clonotype was counted between two and nine times. This chain links TRBV9 with TRBJ2-1, with D unresolved. Matching the DNA end better, TRBJ2-7 makes the J call doubtful. In germline, CDR1 is SGDLS, CDR2 YYNGEE. The CDR3 length is 12 residues. CDR3 residues: CASSVGYNEQYF. DNA for the CDR3: TGTGCCAGCAGCGTGGGGTACAATGAGCAGTACTTC.

V usage is TRBV7-3 and J usage is TRBJ1-4, with D perhaps TRBD1 (5 bases). The CDR3 sequence is 15 residues long. CDR1 is SGHTA, CDR2 FQGTGA, per germline. The V end lost 5 bases, the J end lost 7 bases, and 17 bases lay between the germline ends. The CDR3 region is CASSPKKGAGEKLFF. The CDR3 bases are TGTGCCAGCAGCCCCAAGAAAGGGGCGGGTGAAAAACTGTTTTTT. Supplemented by reference TRBV7-3 and TRBJ1-4, the full variable domain reads GAGVSQTPSNKVTEKGKYVELRCDPISGHTALYWYRQSLGQGPEFLIYFQGTGAADDSGLPNDRFFAVRPEGSVSTLKIQRTERGDSAVYLCASSPKKGAGEKLFFGSGTQLSVL.

This clonotype has a count of ten or more. V gene TRBV20-1 combines with J gene TRBJ2-3; 8 bases agree with TRBD1. Germline trimming cut 7 bases from V and 4 bases from J; bases unmatched to any gene: 10. Per germline, CDR1 DFQATT and CDR2 SNEGSKA (reference sequence). This CDR3 spans 14 amino acids. The DNA of the CDR3 is TGCAGTGGCAACGACAGGGGTAGTTCAGATACGCAGTATTTT. The encoded protein is CSGNDRGSSDTQYF.

The chain has TRBV10-3 and TRBJ2-3, with D possibly being TRBD1 (6 bases). The CDR3 length is 15 residues. The V end lost 2 bases, the J end lost 5 bases, and 14 bases lay between the germline ends. Germline loops: CDR1 ENHRY, CDR2 SYGVKD. The CDR3 reads CAISEAVRGRDTQYF. The CDR3 DNA follows: TGTGCCATCAGTGAGGCGGTCAGGGGAAGAGATACGCAGTATTTT.

The chain combines TRBV6-6 with TRBJ1-1, with D unclear. Germline V gene sequence: CDR1 MNHNY, CDR2 SVGAGI (reference sequence). The CDR3 covers 14 residues. V lost 0 bases and J lost 3, with 8 bases in between. CDR3 residues: CASSYSQDYTEAFF. Written as DNA, the CDR3 is TGTGCCAGCAGTTACTCTCAGGATTACACTGAAGCTTTCTTT.

V and J are TRBV7-2 and TRBJ2-1, with D unclear. CDR3 length: 14 amino acids. Germline CDR1 reads SGHTA; CDR2 reads FQGNSA. Deletions cut 0 bases from V and 7 bases from J, with 10 bases between. CDR3 in DNA: TGTGCCAGCAGCTTAGCGCCAGCATCTAATGAGCAGTTCTTC. Translating it yields CASSLAPASNEQFF. Looking up the rest from reference TRBV7-2 and TRBJ2-1 gives the full variable domain: GAGVSQSPSNKVTEKGKDVELRCDPISGHTALYWYRQSLGQGLEFLIYFQGNSAPDKSGLPSDRFSAERTGGSVSTLTIQRTQQEDSAVYLCASSLAPASNEQFFGPGTRLTVL.

V and J are TRBV5-1 and TRBJ1-4; TRBD1 matches at 11 bases. The CDR3 has 15 amino acids. V lost 4 bases, J lost 7 bases, and 6 bases stayed unmatched. CDR1 and CDR2 (germline): SGHRS, YFSETQ. The CDR3 here is CASSGQGARGEKLFF. In DNA, the CDR3 is TGCGCCAGCAGCGGACAGGGGGCGCGGGGTGAAAAACTGTTTTTT. Full variable domain (outside the CDR3, taken from reference TRBV5-1 and TRBJ1-4): KAGVTQTPRYLIKTRGQQVTLSCSPISGHRSVSWYQQTPGQGLQFLFEYFSETQRNKGNFPGRFSGRQFSNSRSEMNVSTLELGDSALYLCASSGQGARGEKLFFGSGTQLSVL.

The chain combines TRBV7-2 with TRBJ2-3; 10 bases line up with TRBD2. The CDR3 is 19 residues long. The V and J ends lost 1 base and 1 base, in that order; junction bases with no gene match: 11. CDR1 and CDR2 from the germline V gene are SGHTA and FQGNSA. CDR3 coding DNA: TGTGCCAGCAGCTTAGGGTCCCTAAGTAGCGGGGGGCGCACAGATACGCAGTATTTT. Translation: CASSLGSLSSGGRTDTQYF.

Only a few counts were recorded for this clonotype. The chain recombines TRBV6-2 or TRBV6-3 with TRBJ2-3; D remains unclear. Looked up from germline, CDR1 is MNHEY and CDR2 is SVGEGT. V was shortened by 9 bases and J by 0 bases, with 13 bases between the two germline ends. CDR3 length: 14 residues. In nucleotides, the CDR3 is TGTGCCAGGAACCCCCTCACGAGCACAGATACGCAGTATTTT. This gives the protein CARNPLTSTDTQYF.

This clonotype appeared once. Here the CDR3 reads CASSPDLRLGAFF. The CDR3 region has the DNA TGTGCCAGCAGCCCAGATCTACGATTGGGAGCTTTCTTT. The chain links TRBV7-2 to TRBJ1-1; D gene unclear. This CDR3 has 13 amino acids. Trimming pared 5 bases from V and 10 bases from J, leaving 17 bases between. Germline-derived CDR1 and CDR2 are SGHTA and FQGNSA.

This chain joins TRBV9 and TRBJ1-1; D not resolved. The ends were cut back, 3 bases at V and 4 bases at J, with 7 bases in the middle. The CDR3 is 12 residues long. CDR1 SGDLS and CDR2 YYNGEE come from the germline V gene. The DNA of the CDR3 is TGTGCCAGCAGCGCGACGAGCACTGAAGCTTTCTTT. Protein product: CASSATSTEAFF.

CDR3 loop: CASTADRVGATGELFF. The CDR3 DNA reads TGTGCCAGCACCGCGGACAGGGTTGGTGCCACCGGGGAGCTGTTTTTT. The chain employs TRBV12-3 or TRBV12-4 and TRBJ2-2, with 8 bases lining up with TRBD1. There are 16 residues in the CDR3. The V segment lost 7 bases and the J segment 4 bases; nucleotides outside the gene matches: 11.

The chain recombines TRBV7-2 with TRBJ2-7; TRBD2 matches 9 bases. Germline trimming cut 1 base from V and 2 bases from J; bases unmatched to any gene: 6. The V gene's germline CDR1 is SGHTA and CDR2 FQGNSA. The CDR3 runs to 16 residues. This CDR3 is CASSLGSGGGAYEQYF. As DNA, the CDR3 is TGTGCCAGCAGCTTAGGGTCCGGCGGGGGGGCCTACGAGCAGTACTTC. Combining the CDR3 with reference TRBV7-2 and TRBJ2-7 gives the whole variable domain GAGVSQSPSNKVTEKGKDVELRCDPISGHTALYWYRQSLGQGLEFLIYFQGNSAPDKSGLPSDRFSAERTGGSVSTLTIQRTQQEDSAVYLCASSLGSGGGAYEQYFGPGTRLTVT.

The J gene is TRBJ2-1, the V gene TRBV6-2 or TRBV6-3; 7 bases fit TRBD1. The germline CDR1 and CDR2 sequences are MNHEY and SVGEGT. The CDR3 covers 17 residues. V lost 2 bases, J lost 5 bases, and 12 bases stayed unmatched. This chain's CDR3 is CASSYVFWAGGNNEQFF. DNA for the CDR3: TGTGCCAGCAGTTACGTGTTTTGGGCAGGGGGAAACAATGAGCAGTTCTTC.

The CDR3 region is CASSLGADRASNTEAFF. DNA for the CDR3: TGTGCCAGCAGCTTAGGGGCCGACAGGGCGTCGAACACTGAAGCTTTCTTT. The chain combines TRBV11-2 with TRBJ1-1, with TRBD1 matching over 7 bases. The germline V gene encodes CDR1 SGHAT and CDR2 FQNNGV. The CDR3 length is 17 residues. Germline trimming cut 1 base from V and 1 base from J; bases unmatched to any gene: 9.

This rearrangement joins TRBV6-5 to TRBJ2-2; D perhaps matches TRBD1 (6 bases). CDR1 and CDR2 (germline): MNHEY, SVGAGI. Trimming pared 8 bases from V and 3 bases from J, leaving 13 bases between. This CDR3 comprises 14 residues. CDR3: CASGYRVDTGELFF. CDR3 bases: TGTGCCAGCGGGTACAGGGTTGACACCGGGGAGCTGTTTTTT.

The V and J genes are TRBV28 and TRBJ1-2; TRBD1 agrees at 8 bases. The CDR3 sequence is 16 residues long. Germline V gene data show CDR1 as MDHEN and CDR2 as SYDVKM. V dropped 3 bases and J dropped 5; count of bases not matched to a gene: 11. The DNA of the CDR3 is TGTGCCAGCAGTTTCCCAAGGACAGGGACTTTTTATGGCTACACCTTC. Protein product: CASSFPRTGTFYGYTF.

The rearrangement links TRBV2 to TRBJ2-1, with D tentatively TRBD1 (5 bases). Trimming pared 1 base from V and 7 bases from J, leaving 5 bases between. The length of the CDR3 is 12 residues. Germline CDR1 reads SNHLY; CDR2 reads FYNNEI. The CDR3 spells CASSEDRNEQFF. In DNA form, the CDR3 reads TGTGCCAGCAGTGAAGACAGGAATGAGCAGTTCTTC.

V usage is TRBV24-1 and J usage is TRBJ2-3; 7 nucleotides match TRBD1. The CDR3 loop spans 17 amino acids. Germline loops: CDR1 KGHDR, CDR2 SFDVKD. V was clipped by 0 bases and J by 3 bases; unmatched bases: 8. The CDR3: CATSDLKTRDSTDTQYF. CDR3 coding DNA: TGTGCCACCAGTGATTTGAAGACAAGGGACAGTACAGATACGCAGTATTTT.

This clonotype was seen repeatedly, ten times or more. V is TRBV10-3 and J is TRBJ2-7; 7 nucleotides align to TRBD2. There are 15 residues in the CDR3. The V gene's germline CDR1 is ENHRY and CDR2 SYGVKD. Trimming at V came to 6 bases and at J to 0 bases, leaving 8 bases not matched to a gene. The CDR3 DNA reads TGTGCCATCAGGTCCGGCGGGGGAAGCTCCTACGAGCAGTACTTC. It codes for CAIRSGGGSSYEQYF.

The rearrangement links TRBV5-4 to TRBJ2-3, with a tentative D call TRBD1 (6 bases). V gave up 3 bases and J gave up 1 base, with 12 bases separating them. The germline gives CDR1 SGHNT, CDR2 YYREEE (reference sequence). The CDR3 contains 15 residues. CDR3 amino acids: CASSSVGAGTDTQYF. The CDR3 DNA follows: TGTGCCAGCAGCTCAGTGGGGGCGGGCACAGATACGCAGTATTTT.

This clonotype was seen a few times. The V gene is TRBV29-1, the J gene TRBJ1-2; 8 bases are a match to TRBD1. The CDR3 sequence is 14 residues long. Germline CDR1 and CDR2: SQVTM and ANQGSEA. V dropped 0 bases and J dropped 4; count of bases not matched to a gene: 4. CDR3 bases: TGCAGCGTTGAAGATGGACAGGGCGGCTATGGCTACACCTTC. Translation: CSVEDGQGGYGYTF.

A few counts support this clonotype. The rearrangement uses TRBV4-3 and TRBJ2-7; D gene unclear. Germline lookup yields CDR1 LGHNA and CDR2 YSLEER. This CDR3 comprises 16 residues. Trimming took off 0 bases at V and 0 bases at J, with 12 bases between the two ends. CDR3 nucleotide sequence: TGCGCCAGCAGCCAAGACGAACTCTCCAGCTCCTACGAGCAGTACTTC. It encodes CASSQDELSSSYEQYF.

The chain joins TRBV5-1 to TRBJ2-3; TRBD1 or TRBD2 may be the D gene (5 bases each). From germline, CDR1 is SGHRS and CDR2 YFSETQ. There are 15 residues in the CDR3. V lost 4 bases, J lost 0 bases, and 12 bases lay in between. CDR3 in amino acids: CASSPGWGSTDTQYF. Here the CDR3 DNA reads TGCGCCAGCAGCCCGGGGTGGGGGAGCACAGATACGCAGTATTTT.

The rearrangement links TRBV20-1 to TRBJ2-2; D unclear. V was shortened by 3 bases and J by 3 bases, with 8 bases between the two germline ends. The CDR3 spans 13 residues. Germline V CDR1 and CDR2: DFQATT, SNEGSKA (reference sequence). CDR3 region: CSARALDTGELFF. For the CDR3, the DNA is TGCAGTGCTAGGGCCCTGGACACCGGGGAGCTGTTTTTT.

This clonotype was detected only once. The chain combines TRBV10-3 with TRBJ2-1, with TRBD2 as a possible D gene (5 bases). The CDR3 is 17 amino acids. V shed 5 bases and J shed 5 bases, with 22 bases lying between them. Germline V gene sequence: CDR1 ENHRY, CDR2 SYGVKD. DNA of the CDR3: TGTGCCATCAGTCCCCAACTAGGCCGAACATCCGACAATGAGCAGTTCTTC. It is translated as CAISPQLGRTSDNEQFF.